The 14 T cell receptor beta chains in this list originate from one sample, sequenced in a study of cytomegalovirus exposure and HLA in healthy donors. Researchers ran the PCR with 60 Vbeta and 13 Jbeta primers. Data came from immunoSEQ multiplex PCR; TCRdb stores just in-frame clones and leaves some out. The repertoire holds under 200,000 clones, with roughly 78% as singletons. The material sequenced was PBMCs. These receptors all come from a woman younger than 45 in good health and CMV-seropositive.

The rearrangement uses TRBV4-1 and TRBJ2-1; D is possibly TRBD2 (6 bases). Trimming left V 1 base short and J 3 bases short, with 10 bases between. The CDR3 is 15 residues long. The germline V gene has CDR1 MGHRA and CDR2 YSYEKL. In DNA form, the CDR3 reads TGCGCCAGCAGCCAAGGGGGGGATTACTACAATGAGCAGTTCTTC. It translates to CASSQGGDYYNEQFF.

V is TRBV30 and J is TRBJ2-7, with TRBD1 as a possible D gene (6 bases). This CDR3 is built from 14 residues. CDR1 is GTSNPN, CDR2 SVGIG, per germline (reference sequence). V was shortened by 6 bases and J by 2 bases, with 17 bases between the two germline ends. CDR3 in DNA: TGTGCCTGCCTCGAGAGGACAGCCACCTACGAGCAGTACTTC. It translates to CACLERTATYEQYF.

The chain combines TRBV7-2 with TRBJ1-2; D possibly corresponds to TRBD1 (5 bases). V lost 6 bases and J lost 13, with 27 bases in between. The germline gives CDR1 SGHTA, CDR2 FQGNSA. The CDR3 sequence is 15 residues long. The DNA for the CDR3 is TGTGCCAGCAGTCGAACTGGGAACGCGGGGGACGGTTGCACCTTC. As protein: CASSRTGNAGDGCTF.

The chain uses TRBV4-1 and TRBJ1-6, with a possible D match to TRBD1 (6 bases). Trimming removed 0 bases at V and 7 bases at J, with 13 bases between. CDR3 size: 16 residues. Germline V CDR1 and CDR2: MGHRA, YSYEKL. The CDR3 loop is CASSQEVGQRNSPLHF. Here the CDR3 DNA reads TGCGCCAGCAGCCAAGAGGTCGGACAGAGAAATTCACCCCTCCACTTT.

CDR3 coding DNA: TGTGCCAGCAGCCTCACCCTCATATACGGAGACGAAAGGGGGAATGAGCAGTTCTTC. Translation gives CASSLTLIYGDERGNEQFF. The chain uses TRBV7-9 and TRBJ2-1, with D perhaps TRBD1 (6 bases). The germline V and J ends were trimmed by 5 bases and 7 bases, with 30 bases remaining between them. The CDR3 contains 19 residues. Germline V gives CDR1 SEHNR, CDR2 FQNEAQ (reference sequence).

The rearrangement links TRBV14 to TRBJ2-2, with a weak D call TRBD1 (5 bases). CDR1 is SGHDN and CDR2 is FVKESK in the germline V gene. V lost 2 bases to trimming and J lost 9 bases, with 13 bases between them. This CDR3 has 14 residues. The CDR3 spells CASSQTGPVRELFF. In DNA form, the CDR3 reads TGTGCCAGCAGCCAAACAGGCCCTGTCCGGGAGCTGTTTTTT. Full variable domain (missing parts from reference TRBV14 and TRBJ2-2): EAGVTQFPSHSVIEKGQTVTLRCDPISGHDNLYWYRRVMGKEIKFLLHFVKESKQDESGMPNNRFLAERTGGTYSTLKVQPAELEDSGVYFCASSQTGPVRELFFGEGSRLTVL.

Regarding this clone: The same CDR3 arises from other DNA sequences in this sample as well. This rearrangement joins TRBV6-4 to TRBJ1-1; D is unresolved. Trimming removed 0 bases from V and 5 bases from J, with 7 bases in between. Looked up from germline, CDR1 is MRHNA and CDR2 is SNTAGT. This CDR3 is built from 13 residues. The CDR3 spells CASSDSPGTEAFF. CDR3 bases: TGTGCCAGCAGTGACTCTCCGGGAACTGAAGCTTTCTTT.

CDR3 nucleotide sequence: TGTGCCAGCAGCGAAATAGCGGGGATCTACAATGAGCAGTTCTTC. Protein product: CASSEIAGIYNEQFF. V is TRBV7-9 and J is TRBJ2-1; 8 bases are a match to TRBD2. This CDR3 spans 15 amino acids. Per germline, CDR1 SEHNR and CDR2 FQNEAQ (reference sequence). V was clipped by 5 bases and J by 3 bases; unmatched bases: 6.

V is TRBV9 and J is TRBJ1-3, with D perhaps matching TRBD1 (6 bases). From germline, CDR1 is SGDLS and CDR2 YYNGEE. CDR3 length: 16 residues. V was pared by 3 bases and J by 0 bases, with 13 bases between. CDR3 sequence (DNA): TGTGCCAGCAGCGGGGCGGACAGCAGCTCTGGAAACACCATATATTTT. It is translated as CASSGADSSSGNTIYF.

The chain employs TRBV6-1 and TRBJ2-7; 7 nucleotides agree with TRBD1. Germline lookup yields CDR1 MNHNS and CDR2 SASEGT. The CDR3 has 16 residues. V lost 3 bases, J lost 3 bases, and 11 bases stayed unmatched. The CDR3: CASSDFMGQQVYEQYF. CDR3 nucleotide sequence: TGTGCCAGCAGTGATTTTATGGGACAGCAAGTCTACGAGCAGTACTTC.

The chain has TRBV6-5 and TRBJ1-1; D might be TRBD1 (5 bases). Trimming took 7 bases from V and 0 from J, leaving 9 bases between them. Germline CDR1 MNHEY, CDR2 SVGAGI. This CDR3 spans 13 amino acids. CDR3 sequence: CASTPRVNTEAFF. Written as DNA, the CDR3 is TGTGCCAGCACCCCCAGGGTGAACACTGAAGCTTTCTTT.

This chain joins TRBV9 and TRBJ2-1; 9 positions match TRBD1. With 2 bases clipped from V and 6 bases from J, the junction kept 9 bases outside the gene matches. CDR1 and CDR2 from the germline V gene are SGDLS and YYNGEE. The CDR3 spans 16 residues. CDR3 coding DNA: TGTGCCAGCAGCGTGCAACCGGGACAGGGCGGCAATGAGCAGTTCTTC. It yields the protein CASSVQPGQGGNEQFF. Full variable domain (rest looked up from reference TRBV9 and TRBJ2-1): DSGVTQTPKHLITATGQRVTLRCSPRSGDLSVYWYQQSLDQGLQFLIQYYNGEERAKGNILERFSAQQFPDLHSELNLSSLELGDSALYFCASSVQPGQGGNEQFFGPGTRLTVL.

As regards this clone: The same CDR3 also results from other DNA sequences found in this sample. This chain uses TRBV5-1 with TRBJ2-2; 7 bases fit TRBD2. This CDR3 has 15 residues. Trimming cost V 0 bases and J 5 bases; bases outside gene matches: 4. Germline V gives CDR1 SGHRS, CDR2 YFSETQ. The CDR3 sequence is CASSLAGGRTGELFF. Written as DNA, the CDR3 is TGCGCCAGCAGCTTGGCCGGGGGGAGAACCGGGGAGCTGTTTTTT.

The chain couples TRBV28 to TRBJ1-2, with 12 bases matching TRBD1. CDR3 length: 17 amino acids. Germline V gives CDR1 MDHEN, CDR2 SYDVKM. V was pared by 5 bases and J by 2 bases, with 9 bases of the junction left unmatched. The CDR3, as DNA: TGTGCCAGCAGTGCATCCGGGACAGGGGGCGCCAACTATGGCTACACCTTC. Protein product: CASSASGTGGANYGYTF.